The entry below gives a single T cell receptor beta chain sequence along with its context. There is no known antigen for this receptor. The record has no base qualities; no much larger clone is one base away. This sample is part of a study of PD-1 blockade in mismatch repair-deficient tumors (TCRdb year 2017). At the level of the whole study: Between late 2013 and 2016, the trial enrolled approximately 90 consecutive patients with 11 to 12 types of mismatch repair-deficient cancer, all of whom had received prior treatment and were progressing. Deep sequencing of TCR CDR3 regions was used to track tumor-associated T cell clones in peripheral blood of patients responding to PD-1 blockade. What the research found in general, with its limitations: Clones residing in the tumor, which were often undetectable in blood before treatment, expanded quickly after pembrolizumab and then contracted, generally before radiologic responses.

The method behind the library was the immunoSEQ multiplex PCR assay. This immuneACCESS table, as held by TCRdb, lists in-frame sequences with V and J called but not all clones. Of the missing ones, under half trace to an unresolved V gene in checked studies; the others have no known cause. For this sample there are roughly 120,000 clones; around nine tenths appear just once. The ten largest make up about an eighth of the sample. Mismatch repair deficiency was established in every enrolled patient by polymerase chain reaction or immunohistochemistry. TCR sequencing was carried out for a few patients who responded to pembrolizumab therapy. The phase II trial prospectively evaluated PD-1 blockade with pembrolizumab in advanced mismatch repair-deficient cancers, independent of tissue of origin. Peripheral blood T cell samples were serially collected before and at multiple times after PD-1 blockade was started. The timing of each blood sample was reported as weeks after the first dose of pembrolizumab.

The CDR3 has 11 amino acids, counting the end cysteine and phenylalanine. Only the CDR3 DNA is retained, 33 bases long and in frame from the first base. V is clipped by 5 bases and J by 4 bases, and the sequence between their germline boundaries is 6 bases long. The CDR1 and CDR2 encoded by the germline V gene are MDHEN and SYDVKM. The sequence joins TRBV28 to TRBJ2-7; no D gene is confidently identified. Sequencing was performed on peripheral blood, taken approximately 69 weeks after starting pembrolizumab. This TCR was sampled from an adult with mismatch repair-deficient cancer. The encoded CDR3 is CASSRWYEQYF. The nucleotides are TGTGCCAGCAGTCGCTGGTACGAGCAGTACTTC.